This entry features one T cell receptor (beta chain) sequence. The antigen remains unidentified. The data were produced by immunoSEQ multiplex PCR, yet TCRdb's version contains in-frame clones alone and is incomplete. The sample lists a few hundred thousand clones, more than 95% occurring once. V lost 3 bases to trimming and J lost 0 bases, with 4 bases between them. Germline assignment: CDR1 SGHRS and CDR2 YFSETQ. The CDR3 length is 14 residues. This sample is drawn from a study of shared clonotypes between healthy human individuals. Turning to the study itself: The plates for each donor numbered three CD4 naive, three CD4 memory, two CD8 naive and one CD8 memory.

General study points: It was observed that 5% to 6.5% of naive CD4 clonotypes were shared across several donors.

The TCR comes from a woman in her twenties or thirties in good health. The chain links TRBV5-1 to TRBJ2-6; no firm D call. Sequenced material: naive CD4+ T cells sorted from blood. Subset defined: CD45RA+ positively selected. The CDR3 protein is CASSSNSGANVLTF. CDR3 DNA sequence: TGCGCCAGCAGCTCTAACTCTGGGGCCAACGTCCTGACTTTC.